This is a list of T cell receptor beta chains from one sample in a study of T cell repertoires in cytomegalovirus infection. Antigens of these TCRs are unknown. TCRdb reprocessed the reads via MiXCR and lists one record per CDR3 protein. In the table there are 600,000 to 700,000 distinct CDR3 sequences, about 33% of which are singletons. The specimen comprised cultured PBMCs, sampled from culture after CMV antigen stimulation. The receptors derive from a human donor in good health (CMV status not recorded). Some clones in this sample may be carry-over from other donors' samples. Both conserved end residues are part of each CDR3. Fields, in order: J gene, D gene, V gene, clone size, CDR3 protein, CDR3 DNA. D genes are given only for firm matches. Expanded clones get a size class; other rows say once, few or many, or leave the size out.

J gene: TRBJ2-7; D gene: NA; V gene: TRBV12-3/TRBV12-4; clone size: once; CDR3 protein: CASSFGGMYEQYF; CDR3 DNA: TGTGCCAGCAGTTTTGGTGGGATGTACGAGCAGTACTTC
J gene: TRBJ1-1; D gene: NA; V gene: TRBV6-8; clone size: NA; CDR3 protein: CASSYSVRGTEAFF; CDR3 DNA: TGTGCCAGCAGTTACTCGGTCAGGGGTACTGAAGCTTTCTTT
J gene: TRBJ1-1; D gene: NA; V gene: TRBV7-2; clone size: few; CDR3 protein: CASSPRPPGTEAFF; CDR3 DNA: TGTGCCAGCAGCCCCAGGCCGCCGGGGACTGAAGCTTTCTTT
J gene: TRBJ2-1; D gene: NA; V gene: TRBV7-9; clone size: NA; CDR3 protein: CASSAWADQNEQFF; CDR3 DNA: TGTGCCAGCAGCGCGTGGGCAGATCAAAATGAGCAGTTCTTC
J gene: TRBJ1-2; D gene: NA; V gene: TRBV6-6; clone size: NA; CDR3 protein: CASSKSILRDSRRGYTF; CDR3 DNA: TGTGCCAGCAGTAAATCAATACTCCGGGACTCAAGGCGTGGCTACACCTTC
J gene: TRBJ2-1; D gene: NA; V gene: TRBV4-1; clone size: few; CDR3 protein: CASTRKDSTYNEQFF; CDR3 DNA: TGCGCCAGCACCCGGAAGGACAGCACCTACAATGAGCAGTTCTTC
J gene: TRBJ2-4; D gene: NA; V gene: TRBV7-9; clone size: few; CDR3 protein: CASSRSAGTDHWIQYF; CDR3 DNA: TGTGCCAGCAGTAGATCGGCCGGGACGGACCATTGGATTCAGTACTTC
J gene: TRBJ1-1; D gene: NA; V gene: TRBV28; clone size: NA; CDR3 protein: CASYTTGYSRSEAFF; CDR3 DNA: TGTGCCAGCTACACCACAGGGTATTCTCGGTCGGAAGCTTTCTTT
J gene: TRBJ2-7; D gene: TRBD1; V gene: TRBV4-3; clone size: NA; CDR3 protein: CASSQDRDRGREQYF; CDR3 DNA: TGCGCCAGCAGCCAAGATCGTGACAGGGGGCGCGAGCAGTACTTC
J gene: TRBJ1-1; D gene: NA; V gene: TRBV7-2; clone size: many; CDR3 protein: CASSPRRELNTEAFF; CDR3 DNA: TGTGCCAGCAGCCCCCGGCGAGAGTTGAACACTGAAGCTTTCTTT
J gene: TRBJ1-2; D gene: TRBD1; V gene: TRBV10-3; clone size: once; CDR3 protein: CAITHQGAHYGYTF; CDR3 DNA: TGTGCCATCACCCATCAGGGGGCTCACTATGGCTACACCTTC
J gene: TRBJ2-5; D gene: NA; V gene: TRBV7-2; clone size: NA; CDR3 protein: CASSLVARQGTETQYF; CDR3 DNA: TGTGCCAGCAGCTTAGTGGCCCGCCAGGGGACAGAGACCCAGTACTTC
J gene: TRBJ2-1; D gene: NA; V gene: TRBV12-3/TRBV12-4; clone size: NA; CDR3 protein: CASSFRVGKTNEQFF; CDR3 DNA: TGTGCCAGCAGTTTTCGAGTTGGAAAAACCAATGAGCAGTTCTTC
J gene: TRBJ2-3; D gene: TRBD1; V gene: TRBV12-3/TRBV12-4; clone size: NA; CDR3 protein: CASTHIDRGTDTQYF; CDR3 DNA: TGTGCCAGCACCCATATAGACAGGGGCACAGATACGCAGTATTTT
J gene: TRBJ2-1; D gene: NA; V gene: TRBV7-8; clone size: many; CDR3 protein: CASSSVYNEQFF; CDR3 DNA: TGTGCCAGCAGCTCAGTTTACAATGAGCAGTTCTTC
J gene: TRBJ1-2; D gene: NA; V gene: TRBV7-2; clone size: many; CDR3 protein: CASSLLAGRRLNYGYTF; CDR3 DNA: TGTGCCAGCAGCTTATTGGCCGGAAGGCGGCTTAACTATGGCTACACCTTC
J gene: TRBJ1-5; D gene: TRBD1; V gene: TRBV11-2; clone size: NA; CDR3 protein: CASSWRTGSDPQHF; CDR3 DNA: TGTGCCAGCAGCTGGAGGACAGGTTCGGATCCCCAGCATTTT
J gene: TRBJ2-1; D gene: NA; V gene: TRBV20-1; clone size: NA; CDR3 protein: CSATTGYNEQFF; CDR3 DNA: TGCAGTGCAACCACAGGGTACAATGAGCAGTTCTTC
J gene: TRBJ2-4; D gene: NA; V gene: TRBV4-1; clone size: few; CDR3 protein: CASSRQPGEPRGNIQYF; CDR3 DNA: TGCGCCAGCAGCCGCCAACCAGGGGAGCCCCGCGGAAACATTCAGTACTTC
J gene: TRBJ1-3; D gene: NA; V gene: TRBV11-2; clone size: few; CDR3 protein: CASSLGLSSGNTIYF; CDR3 DNA: TGTGCCAGCAGCCTGGGACTCAGCTCTGGAAACACCATATATTTT
J gene: TRBJ1-2; D gene: NA; V gene: TRBV4-1; clone size: few; CDR3 protein: CASSQPGTKVGYGYTF; CDR3 DNA: TGCGCCAGCAGCCAACCAGGAACCAAAGTGGGCTATGGCTACACCTTC
J gene: TRBJ2-5; D gene: NA; V gene: TRBV4-1; clone size: NA; CDR3 protein: CASSHLLRQKGGQETQYF; CDR3 DNA: TGCGCCAGCAGCCACCTACTGAGGCAAAAAGGGGGTCAAGAGACCCAGTACTTC
J gene: TRBJ2-3; D gene: NA; V gene: TRBV18; clone size: few; CDR3 protein: CASSPPALDTQYF; CDR3 DNA: TGTGCCAGCTCACCACCGGCTCTAGATACGCAGTATTTT
J gene: TRBJ2-5; D gene: NA; V gene: TRBV5-5; clone size: NA; CDR3 protein: CASSFLPGPPQETQYF; CDR3 DNA: TGTGCCAGCAGCTTTCTACCGGGACCGCCACAAGAGACCCAGTACTTC
J gene: TRBJ1-2; D gene: NA; V gene: TRBV6-5; clone size: few; CDR3 protein: CASSYVWDGYGYTF; CDR3 DNA: TGTGCCAGCAGTTACGTGTGGGACGGCTATGGCTACACCTTC
J gene: TRBJ2-1; D gene: NA; V gene: TRBV4-1; clone size: NA; CDR3 protein: CASSQLGRHREQFF; CDR3 DNA: TGCGCCAGCAGCCAATTAGGACGTCACCGTGAGCAGTTCTTC
J gene: TRBJ2-5; D gene: TRBD1; V gene: TRBV12-3/TRBV12-4; clone size: NA; CDR3 protein: CASTPTGGVPIGTQYF; CDR3 DNA: TGTGCCAGCACCCCGACAGGGGGGGTTCCCATAGGGACCCAGTACTTC
J gene: TRBJ2-3; D gene: NA; V gene: TRBV19; clone size: few; CDR3 protein: CASSIRGTQYF; CDR3 DNA: TGTGCCAGTAGTATTAGGGGTACGCAGTATTTT
J gene: TRBJ1-6; D gene: NA; V gene: TRBV19; clone size: NA; CDR3 protein: CASSDNRVRNSPLHF; CDR3 DNA: TGTGCCAGTAGTGATAACAGGGTACGGAATTCACCCCTCCACTTT
J gene: TRBJ1-3; D gene: NA; V gene: TRBV7-4; clone size: NA; CDR3 protein: CASSRRGRSLDLNGNTIYF; CDR3 DNA: TGTGCCAGCAGCCGGCGGGGCAGGAGTTTGGACCTCAATGGAAACACCATATATTTT
J gene: TRBJ2-7; D gene: NA; V gene: TRBV7-2; clone size: many; CDR3 protein: CASSLDLGPTYEQYF; CDR3 DNA: TGTGCCAGCAGCTTAGACCTGGGGCCGACCTACGAGCAGTACTTC
J gene: TRBJ1-5; D gene: NA; V gene: TRBV7-4; clone size: NA; CDR3 protein: CASGPGDSNQPQHF; CDR3 DNA: TGTGCCAGCGGCCCCGGGGATAGCAATCAGCCCCAGCATTTT
J gene: TRBJ2-3; D gene: NA; V gene: TRBV12-3/TRBV12-4; clone size: NA; CDR3 protein: CASSFRGGFADTQYF; CDR3 DNA: TGTGCCAGCAGTTTCCGAGGGGGGTTCGCAGATACGCAGTATTTT
J gene: TRBJ2-2; D gene: NA; V gene: TRBV20-1; clone size: NA; CDR3 protein: CSAPGSGGELFF; CDR3 DNA: TGCAGTGCTCCAGGGTCCGGCGGGGAGCTGTTTTTT
J gene: TRBJ1-5; D gene: TRBD1; V gene: TRBV23-1; clone size: NA; CDR3 protein: CASTDSPQGSNQPQHF; CDR3 DNA: TGCGCCAGCACAGACAGCCCACAGGGGAGCAATCAACCCCAGCATTTT